The 8 T cell receptor beta chains listed next were all sequenced from one sample in a study of T cell responses to AZD1222 COVID-19 vaccine. Sequencing was performed with immunoSEQ multiplex PCR; in TCRdb, only in-frame clones are kept and a portion is missing. The sample consists of about 97,000 clones, roughly 88% of them appearing once. This material consisted of peripheral blood, taken on day 0 of AZD1222 vaccination. Receptors were obtained from an adult in good health.

There are a few counts of this clone. The gene calls are TRBV12-3 or TRBV12-4 and TRBJ1-1; D uncertain. Between the trimmed V and J ends, which lost 3 bases and 1 base, there was a span of 6 bases. There are 13 residues in the CDR3. CDR3 DNA: TGTGCCAGCAGTTTTCAGCGGAACACTGAAGCTTTCTTT. Amino acid sequence: CASSFQRNTEAFF.

The chain's CDR3 is CSVEWTADTQYF. The CDR3 nucleotides read TGCAGCGTTGAATGGACAGCCGATACGCAGTATTTT. The chain has TRBV29-1 and TRBJ2-3, with a possible D match to TRBD1 (6 bases). Trimming took off 2 bases at V and 6 bases at J, with 9 bases between the two ends. The CDR3 spans 12 residues. Germline CDR1 SQVTM, CDR2 ANQGSEA.

The V call is TRBV9, the J call TRBJ2-1, with D hard to call. Germline CDR1 and CDR2: SGDLS and YYNGEE. The CDR3 covers 12 residues. Trimming removed 0 bases from V and 9 bases from J, with 7 bases in between. The CDR3 DNA is TGTGCCAGCAGCGTAGACTGGGGTGAGCAGTTCTTC. This sequence encodes CASSVDWGEQFF.

J is TRBJ1-5 and V is TRBV19; weak D call: TRBD1 (5 bases). The CDR3 runs to 17 residues. V lost 7 bases and J 0 bases, leaving 19 bases between the germline ends. Germline V gene lookup returns CDR1 LNHDA and CDR2 SQIVND (reference sequence). CDR3 nucleotide sequence: TGTGCCAGTACCACCCCCGGGGGTTCGGATAGCAATCAGCCCCAGCATTTT. It specifies CASTTPGGSDSNQPQHF.

This clone came up a few times. The rearrangement joins TRBV4-1 to TRBJ2-7; possibly TRBD2 for D (6 bases). CDR1 MGHRA and CDR2 YSYEKL come from the germline V gene. The CDR3 has 14 amino acids. The germline V and J ends were trimmed by 1 base and 2 bases, with 9 bases remaining between them. CDR3 residues: CASSQGGVTYEQYF. The CDR3 coding sequence is TGCGCCAGCAGCCAAGGGGGGGTAACCTACGAGCAGTACTTC.

J is TRBJ1-2 and V is TRBV28, with D unclear. The CDR3 runs 13 residues. V was pared by 3 bases and J by 5 bases, with 10 bases between. Germline values: CDR1 MDHEN, CDR2 SYDVKM. The CDR3 DNA sequence: TGTGCCAGCAGTTTTCACAGCCAATATGGCTACACCTTC. Protein product: CASSFHSQYGYTF.

This chain joins TRBV7-9 and TRBJ1-6; 7 nucleotides match TRBD1. Germline assignment: CDR1 SEHNR and CDR2 FQNEAQ (reference sequence). After removal of 2 bases from V and 10 bases from J, the junction contained 5 bases not matched to a gene. The CDR3 sequence is 14 residues long. Written as DNA, the CDR3 is TGTGCCAGCAGCTTAACAGGGGACGGCTCACCCCTCCACTTT. Translation gives CASSLTGDGSPLHF.

The genes are TRBV6-5 and TRBJ1-6, with a tentative D call TRBD1 (5 bases). The ends were cut back, 3 bases at V and 9 bases at J, with 9 bases in the middle. CDR1 is MNHEY and CDR2 is SVGAGI in the germline V gene. This CDR3 is built from 13 residues. The CDR3 bases are TGTGCCAGCAGTTATGGGGCAGTTTCACCCCTCCACTTT. Translation: CASSYGAVSPLHF.